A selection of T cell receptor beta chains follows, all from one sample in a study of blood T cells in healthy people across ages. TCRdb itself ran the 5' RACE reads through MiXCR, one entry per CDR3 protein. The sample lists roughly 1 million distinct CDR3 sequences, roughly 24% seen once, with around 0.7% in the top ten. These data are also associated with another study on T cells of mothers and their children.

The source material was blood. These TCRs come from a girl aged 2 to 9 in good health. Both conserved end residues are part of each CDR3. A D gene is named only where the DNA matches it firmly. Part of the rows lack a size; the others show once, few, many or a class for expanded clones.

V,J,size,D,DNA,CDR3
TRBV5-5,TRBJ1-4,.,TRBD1,TGTGCCAGCAGCTTTTATACAGGGGTTAATGAAAAACTGTTTTTT,CASSFYTGVNEKLFF
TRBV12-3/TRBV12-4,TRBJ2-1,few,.,TGTGCCAGCAGCCCGGGGGGCCGTGTCAATGAGCAGTTCTTC,CASSPGGRVNEQFF
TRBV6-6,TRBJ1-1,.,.,TGTGCCAGCAGTTACGCGGGTCACGACACTGAAGCTTTCTTT,CASSYAGHDTEAFF
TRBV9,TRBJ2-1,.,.,TGTGCCAGCAACTTGGGACCCGACGGTCCGCAGTTCTTC,CASNLGPDGPQFF
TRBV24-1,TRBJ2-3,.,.,TGTGCCACCAGCCTAGGGACCGCAGATACGCAGTATTTT,CATSLGTADTQYF
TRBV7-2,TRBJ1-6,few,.,TGTGCCAGCAGCCCCCACAGGGATAGCTCCTATAATTCACCCCTCCACTTT,CASSPHRDSSYNSPLHF
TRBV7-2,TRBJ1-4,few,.,TGTGCCAGCACCCTGGGGGTTGCAACTAATGAAAAACTGTTTTTT,CASTLGVATNEKLFF
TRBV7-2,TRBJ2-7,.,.,TGTGCCAGCAGCTTAGGAGGTCAGTGGTACGAGCAGTACTTC,CASSLGGQWYEQYF
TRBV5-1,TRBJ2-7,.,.,TGCGCCAGCAGCTTGGAGCTGACGGTATACGAGCAGTACTTC,CASSLELTVYEQYF
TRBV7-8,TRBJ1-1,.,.,TGTGCCAGCAGCACGCGACAGGCCGGGACTGAAGCTTTCTTT,CASSTRQAGTEAFF
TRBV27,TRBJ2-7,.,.,TGTGCCAGCAGTCCAACGCGGGGAAAACCCTACGAGCAGTACTTC,CASSPTRGKPYEQYF
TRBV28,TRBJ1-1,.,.,TGTGCCAGCAGTTTATACAGGGAGAACACTGAAGCTTCCTTT,CASSLYRENTEASF
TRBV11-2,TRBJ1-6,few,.,TGTGCCAGCAGCACAGGCAGGATCGGGTGGGATTCACCCCTCCACTTT,CASSTGRIGWDSPLHF
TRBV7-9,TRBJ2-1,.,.,TGTGCCAGCAGCTTAGCCCGAGTGGGGGGGCCTGGGAATGAGCAGTTCTTC,CASSLARVGGPGNEQFF
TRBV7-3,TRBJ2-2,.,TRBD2,TGTGCCAGCAGCTCTGGACTAGCTGGCAATCCCGGGGAGCTGTTTTTT,CASSSGLAGNPGELFF
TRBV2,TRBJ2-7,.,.,TGTGTCAGCAGAAGTGGAAGGGATACCTACGAGCAGTACTTC,CVSRSGRDTYEQYF
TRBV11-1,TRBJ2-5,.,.,TGTGCCAGCAGCTTAGTCAGGCGTTTACGGCCCCAGTACTTC,CASSLVRRLRPQYF
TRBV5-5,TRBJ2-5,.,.,TGTGCCAGCAGCTCATTAGTAACAAAGGGGAGTGGAGGGACCCAGTACTTC,CASSSLVTKGSGGTQYF
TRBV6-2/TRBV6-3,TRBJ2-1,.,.,TGTGCCAGCAGTTCGGCGGGACAAGACTACAATGAGCAGTTCTTC,CASSSAGQDYNEQFF